This entry describes one T cell receptor beta chain. Its antigen is unidentified. This may be a read error, as it is one base from a much larger clone. The second PCR ran about 6 to 12 cycles with a sample-barcoded 5' primer and J-beta primers. MiXCR, applied by TCRdb to the 5' RACE reads, yields one record per CDR3 protein. The sample includes around 1,000,000 distinct CDR3 sequences, more than 30% of them seen just once. The CDR3 has 12 residues. Germline CDR1 and CDR2: SQVTM and ANQGSEA. The germline V and J ends were trimmed by 7 bases and 7 bases, with 17 bases remaining between them. The data stem from a study of blood T cells in healthy people across ages. Findings of the study overall: CMV infection status of these donors was not known. While age rose, TCR beta diversity per million T cells dropped in a roughly linear way.

This receptor was taken from a man younger than 35 in good health. Sample: blood. The chain couples TRBV29-1 to TRBJ2-7, with D maybe TRBD1 (6 bases). The CDR3 nucleotides read TGCAGCGCGAGGACAGTCTACAATGAGCAGTACTTC. Translating gives CSARTVYNEQYF.